This T cell receptor beta chain was sequenced in a study of blood T cell repertoires in COVID-19. For the study at large: The samples span acute and convalescent COVID-19 from the United States, Italy and Spain.

Libraries were prepared by immunoSEQ multiplex PCR; TCRdb keeps only in-frame clonotypes and omits some of them. Among some 160,000 clones listed, about 87% were seen once. Trimming left V 0 bases short and J 5 bases short, with 13 bases between. Germline CDR1 is LGHDT and CDR2 is YNNKEL (reference sequence). The length of the CDR3 is 15 residues. Followed over time, Seattle patients had been enrolled while infection was active. This clone came up once. The sequenced sample consisted of peripheral blood. The clonotype was recovered from a woman in her 70s with COVID-19, enrolled during active disease. This chain connects TRBV3-1 (or the pseudogene TRBV3-2) to TRBJ2-5; weak D call: TRBD1 (6 bases). DNA of the CDR3: TGTGCCAGCAGCCAAGATCTTTGGACAGCGGAGACCCAGTACTTC. Translated, it gives CASSQDLWTAETQYF.